This is a list of T cell receptor beta chains from one sample in a study of T cells after posttransplantation cyclophosphamide. Measured with immunoSEQ multiplex PCR; TCRdb has only the in-frame clones, and not every one. The counts give 24,000 or so clones, none of them seen only once; 4.4% is held by the top ten. Input material: PBMCs. The origin of the receptors is a woman between 45 and 60 years old in good health, CMV-negative, and a related stem cell transplant donor. Both conserved end residues are part of each CDR3. The D gene is left open where the match is weak. Size is stated as how often the clone was seen (once, few, many) or a class if it is expanded.

TRBJ2-1 TRBV9 many . TGTGCCAGCAGCGTCGACGGGGGTTCCTACAATGAGCAGTTCTTC CASSVDGGSYNEQFF
TRBJ1-4 TRBV9 many . TGTGCCAGCAGCGTAGACGATCCCGGTGAAAAACTGTTTTTT CASSVDDPGEKLFF
TRBJ2-7 TRBV5-1 few . TGCGCCAGCAGCTTGGGCTACGAGCAGTACTTC CASSLGYEQYF
TRBJ1-5 TRBV7-8 many . TGTGCCAGCAGCTTAGAAACAGCCGGCAATCAGCCCCAGCATTTT CASSLETAGNQPQHF
TRBJ1-1 TRBV5-1 many TRBD1 TGCGCCAGCAGCCCCCAGGGACAGGGATCCACTGAAGCTTTCTTT CASSPQGQGSTEAFF
TRBJ1-2 TRBV7-3 many . TGTGCCAGCAGCTTACACAGAAACTATGGCTACACCTTC CASSLHRNYGYTF
TRBJ1-1 TRBV14 many TRBD1 TGTGCCAGCAGCAATGGACAGGGGAGGTACACTGAAGCTTTCTTT CASSNGQGRYTEAFF
TRBJ2-1 TRBV30 many TRBD2 TGTGCCTGGAGTCGTACCCGGGCTAGCGGGGGGGCAAATGAGCAGTTCTTC CAWSRTRASGGANEQFF
TRBJ2-7 TRBV2 many . TGTGCCAGCAGTGGGTCGGCCTACGAGCAGTACTTC CASSGSAYEQYF
TRBJ1-4 TRBV6-1 many . TGTGCCAGCAGTGAAGTGTGGCACACTAATGAAAAACTGTTTTTT CASSEVWHTNEKLFF
TRBJ1-2 TRBV6-5 many . TGTGCCAGCAGTTACCCAGGGTATGGCTACACCTTC CASSYPGYGYTF
TRBJ1-3 TRBV27 many TRBD1 TGTGCCAGCAAACGGACAGGGCGCCCCAACTCTGGAAACACCATATATTTT CASKRTGRPNSGNTIYF
TRBJ2-3 TRBV25-1 many TRBD1 TGTGCCAGCAGTGAAAGAGGAGGGCAGGGGGCTCGAGATACGCAGTATTTT CASSERGGQGARDTQYF
TRBJ2-7 TRBV5-4 medium-sized . TGTGCCAGCAGCTCCGACACCGTCCCCCTCTACGAGCAGTACTTC CASSSDTVPLYEQYF